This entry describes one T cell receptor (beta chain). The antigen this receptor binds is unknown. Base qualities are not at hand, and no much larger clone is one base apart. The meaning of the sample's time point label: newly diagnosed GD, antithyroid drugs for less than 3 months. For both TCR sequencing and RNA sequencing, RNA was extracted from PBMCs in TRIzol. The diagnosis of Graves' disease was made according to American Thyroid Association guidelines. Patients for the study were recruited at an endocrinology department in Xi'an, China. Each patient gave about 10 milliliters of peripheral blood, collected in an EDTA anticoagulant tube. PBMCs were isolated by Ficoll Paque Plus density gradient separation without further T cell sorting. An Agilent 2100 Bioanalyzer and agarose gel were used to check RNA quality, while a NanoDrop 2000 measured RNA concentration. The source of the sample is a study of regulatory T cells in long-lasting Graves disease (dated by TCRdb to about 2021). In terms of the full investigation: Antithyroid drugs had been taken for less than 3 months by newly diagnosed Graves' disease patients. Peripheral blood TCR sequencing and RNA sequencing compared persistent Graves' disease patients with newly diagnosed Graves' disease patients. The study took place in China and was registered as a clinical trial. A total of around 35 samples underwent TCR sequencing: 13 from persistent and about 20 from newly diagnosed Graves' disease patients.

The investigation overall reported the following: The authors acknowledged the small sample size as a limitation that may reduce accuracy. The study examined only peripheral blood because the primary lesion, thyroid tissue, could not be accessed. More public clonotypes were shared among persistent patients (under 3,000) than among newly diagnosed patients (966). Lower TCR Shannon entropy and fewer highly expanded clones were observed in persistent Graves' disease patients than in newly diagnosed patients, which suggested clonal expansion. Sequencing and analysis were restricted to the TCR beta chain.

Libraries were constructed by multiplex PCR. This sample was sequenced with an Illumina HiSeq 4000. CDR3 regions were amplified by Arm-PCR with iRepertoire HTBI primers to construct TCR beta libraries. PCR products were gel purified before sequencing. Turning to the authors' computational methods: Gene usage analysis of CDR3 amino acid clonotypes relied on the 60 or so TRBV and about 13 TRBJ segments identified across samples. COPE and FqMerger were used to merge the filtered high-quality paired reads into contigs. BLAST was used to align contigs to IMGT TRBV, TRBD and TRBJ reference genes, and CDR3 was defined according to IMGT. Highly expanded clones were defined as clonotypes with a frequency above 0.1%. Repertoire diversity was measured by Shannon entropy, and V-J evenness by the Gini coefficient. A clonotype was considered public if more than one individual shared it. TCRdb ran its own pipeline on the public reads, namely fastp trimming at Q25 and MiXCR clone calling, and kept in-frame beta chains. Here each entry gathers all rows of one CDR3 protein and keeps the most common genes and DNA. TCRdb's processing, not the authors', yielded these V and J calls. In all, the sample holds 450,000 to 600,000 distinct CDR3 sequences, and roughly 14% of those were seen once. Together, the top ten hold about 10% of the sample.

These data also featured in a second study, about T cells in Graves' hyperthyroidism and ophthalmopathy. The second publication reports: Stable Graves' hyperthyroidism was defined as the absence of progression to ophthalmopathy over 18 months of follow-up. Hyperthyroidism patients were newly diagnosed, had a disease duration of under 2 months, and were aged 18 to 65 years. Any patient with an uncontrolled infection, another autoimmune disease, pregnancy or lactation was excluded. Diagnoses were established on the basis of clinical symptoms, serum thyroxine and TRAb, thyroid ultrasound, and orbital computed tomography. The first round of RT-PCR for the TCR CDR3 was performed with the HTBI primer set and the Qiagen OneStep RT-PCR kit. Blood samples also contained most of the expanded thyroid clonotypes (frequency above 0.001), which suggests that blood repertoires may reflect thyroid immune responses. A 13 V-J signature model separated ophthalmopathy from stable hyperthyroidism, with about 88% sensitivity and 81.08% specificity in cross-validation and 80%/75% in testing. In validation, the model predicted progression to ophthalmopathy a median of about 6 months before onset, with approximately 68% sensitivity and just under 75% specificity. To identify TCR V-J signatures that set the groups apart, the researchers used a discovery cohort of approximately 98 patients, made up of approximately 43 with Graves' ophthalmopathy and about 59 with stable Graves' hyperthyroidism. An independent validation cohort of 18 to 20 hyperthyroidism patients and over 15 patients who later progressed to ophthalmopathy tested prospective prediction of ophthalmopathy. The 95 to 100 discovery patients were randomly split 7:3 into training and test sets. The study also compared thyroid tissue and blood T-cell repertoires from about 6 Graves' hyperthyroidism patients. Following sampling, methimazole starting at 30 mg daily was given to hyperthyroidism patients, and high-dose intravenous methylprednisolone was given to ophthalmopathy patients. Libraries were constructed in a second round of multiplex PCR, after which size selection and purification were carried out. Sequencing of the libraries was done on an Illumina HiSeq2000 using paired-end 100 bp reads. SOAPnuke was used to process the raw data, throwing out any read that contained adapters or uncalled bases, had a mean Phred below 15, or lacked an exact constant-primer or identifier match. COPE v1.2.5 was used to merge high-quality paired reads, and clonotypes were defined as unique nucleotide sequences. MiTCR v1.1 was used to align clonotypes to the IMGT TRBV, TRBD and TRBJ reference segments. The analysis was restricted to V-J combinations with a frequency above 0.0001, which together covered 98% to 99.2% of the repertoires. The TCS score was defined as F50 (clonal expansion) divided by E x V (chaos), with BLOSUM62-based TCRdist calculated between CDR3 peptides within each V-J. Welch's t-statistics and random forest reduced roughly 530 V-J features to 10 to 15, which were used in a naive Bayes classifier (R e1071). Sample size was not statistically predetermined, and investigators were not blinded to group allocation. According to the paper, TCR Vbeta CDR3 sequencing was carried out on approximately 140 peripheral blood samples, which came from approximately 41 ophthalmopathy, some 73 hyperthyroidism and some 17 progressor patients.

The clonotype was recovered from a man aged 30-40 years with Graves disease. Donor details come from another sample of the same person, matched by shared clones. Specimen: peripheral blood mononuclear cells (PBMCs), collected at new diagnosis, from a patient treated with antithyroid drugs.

The CDR3 reads as follows: CASRTSSGANVLTF. The nucleotide sequence reads TGTGCCAGCAGGACAAGCTCTGGGGCCAACGTCCTGACTTTC. The V and J genes are TRBV12-3 or TRBV12-4 and TRBJ2-6, with the D gene not clear enough to name. V is reduced by 6 bases and J by 0 bases, leaving a spacing of 6 bases between them. From the cysteine up to the phenylalanine, the CDR3 has a length of 14 residues. Only CDR3 DNA is held: 42 bases, read in frame from base 1.